This is a list of T cell receptor beta chains from one sample in a study of Ad26.COV2.S vaccination and SARS-CoV-2 variants. TCRdb's copy holds only in-frame clones and misses some; the assay was immunoSEQ multiplex PCR. The sample has 300,000 to 400,000 clones, 87% seen once. This specimen was peripheral blood, taken in a trial of Ad26.COV2.S vaccine versus placebo. These receptors all come from a person aged 18-65 years who received the Ad26.COV2.S COVID-19 vaccine or a placebo. Each CDR3 is given with its conserved first and last residue. A D gene is named only where the DNA matches it firmly. Not all rows give a size; the values are once, few, many and, for expanded clones, a class.

clone size	D gene	V gene	J gene	CDR3 protein	CDR3 DNA
NA	NA	TRBV5-1	TRBJ1-3	CASSWGQGNTIYF	TGCGCCAGCAGCTGGGGCCAAGGAAACACCATATATTTT
NA	NA	TRBV30	TRBJ1-1	CAWCITNTEAFF	TGTGCCTGGTGTATCACGAACACTGAAGCTTTCTTT
NA	NA	TRBV7-8	TRBJ1-2	CASSLMQGTYGYTF	TGTGCCAGCAGCTTAATGCAGGGGACCTATGGCTACACCTTC
NA	NA	TRBV11-2	TRBJ1-6	CASSLGTGYNSPLHF	TGTGCCAGCAGCTTAGGTACAGGGTATAATTCACCCCTCCACTTT
NA	TRBD1	TRBV3-1/TRBV3-2	TRBJ2-1	CASSPQTGGFLDEQFF	TGTGCCAGCAGCCCCCAGACAGGGGGATTTCTGGATGAGCAGTTCTTC
NA	TRBD2	TRBV7-2	TRBJ2-3	CASSRRRGGTDTQYF	TGTGCCAGCAGTCGCCGACGGGGGGGCACAGATACGCAGTATTTT
NA	TRBD2	TRBV7-7	TRBJ2-2	CASSPRTSPTGELFF	TGTGCTAGCAGCCCTCGGACTAGCCCCACCGGGGAGCTGTTTTTT
NA	NA	TRBV20-1	TRBJ2-7	CSARGGEQYF	TGCAGTGCTAGAGGGGGCGAGCAGTACTTC
NA	NA	TRBV5-4	TRBJ2-7	CASSPDSLLYEQYF	TGTGCCAGCAGCCCGGACAGCCTCCTCTACGAGCAGTACTTC
NA	NA	TRBV14	TRBJ1-6	CASSQDRGSPLHF	TGTGCCAGCAGCCAAGATCGGGGTTCACCCCTCCACTTT
NA	NA	TRBV4-2	TRBJ1-1	CASSQEPHEDGTEAFF	TGTGCCAGCAGCCAAGAGCCCCACGAGGACGGCACTGAAGCTTTCTTT
NA	NA	TRBV7-9	TRBJ1-3	CASSHQTWGVRRNTIYF	TGTGCCAGCAGCCACCAAACCTGGGGGGTTAGGAGGAACACCATATATTTT
NA	NA	TRBV11-2	TRBJ1-1	CASSAVQGKGTEAFF	TGTGCCAGCAGCGCAGTTCAGGGTAAGGGGACTGAAGCTTTCTTT
few	NA	TRBV2	TRBJ2-1	CASSDEGSSYNEQFF	TGTGCCAGCAGTGACGAGGGGAGCTCCTACAATGAGCAGTTCTTC
NA	NA	TRBV30	TRBJ1-4	CAWSARGGRGDEKLFF	TGTGCCTGGAGTGCCCGGGGGGGCAGGGGTGATGAAAAACTGTTTTTT
NA	TRBD1	TRBV7-2	TRBJ1-3	CASSAGTGGNTIYF	TGTGCCAGCAGCGCCGGGACAGGGGGAAACACCATATATTTT
NA	TRBD1	TRBV5-1	TRBJ2-1	CASSTGQESEQFF	TGCGCCAGCAGCACCGGACAGGAGAGTGAGCAGTTCTTC
NA	NA	TRBV6-1	TRBJ2-2	CASSEWTAFRSGELFF	TGTGCCAGCAGTGAATGGACAGCCTTCCGTAGCGGGGAGCTGTTTTTT
NA	NA	TRBV11-3	TRBJ1-1	CASSLIGGTEAFF	TGTGCCAGCAGCTTAATTGGGGGGACTGAAGCTTTCTTT
NA	NA	TRBV19	TRBJ1-4	CASSTTETNEKLFF	TGTGCCAGTAGTACGACAGAAACGAATGAAAAACTGTTTTTT
NA	NA	TRBV6-5	TRBJ1-1	CASRLVPRNTEAFF	TGTGCCAGCAGACTAGTCCCACGGAACACTGAAGCTTTCTTT
NA	NA	TRBV12-3/TRBV12-4	TRBJ2-2	CASSFLGELFF	TGTGCCAGCAGTTTTCTCGGGGAGCTGTTTTTT
NA	TRBD2	TRBV9	TRBJ2-5	CASSVGLAGVETQYF	TGTGCCAGCAGCGTGGGCCTAGCGGGGGTGGAGACCCAGTACTTC
NA	NA	TRBV7-8	TRBJ2-4	CASSLAPQGANIQYF	TGTGCCAGCAGCTTAGCGCCACAGGGTGCGAACATTCAGTACTTC
NA	NA	TRBV30	TRBJ2-7	CAWAASGYEQYF	TGTGCCTGGGCTGCCTCGGGCTACGAGCAGTACTTC
NA	NA	TRBV29-1	TRBJ1-2	CSVEEAGPFYGYTF	TGCAGCGTTGAAGAAGCGGGGCCCTTCTATGGCTACACCTTC
NA	NA	TRBV4-1	TRBJ2-5	CASSPGTSVGGQETQYF	TGCGCCAGCAGCCCCGGGACGTCGGTCGGAGGGCAAGAGACCCAGTACTTC
once	NA	TRBV6-5	TRBJ2-1	CASEGRSPYNEQFF	TGTGCCAGCGAAGGACGTTCCCCATACAATGAGCAGTTCTTC
NA	NA	TRBV7-9	TRBJ2-1	CASSVWEVRNEQFF	TGTGCCAGCAGCGTATGGGAAGTTCGGAATGAGCAGTTCTTC
once	NA	TRBV29-1	TRBJ2-7	CSVRDRGFYEQYF	TGCAGCGTCCGGGATAGGGGTTTTTACGAGCAGTACTTC
NA	NA	TRBV19	TRBJ1-2	CASNKDGGYGGYTF	TGTGCCAGTAATAAGGACGGCGGGTATGGTGGCTACACCTTC
NA	NA	TRBV6-1	TRBJ1-6	CASSDRGLPLHF	TGTGCCAGCAGTGACCGGGGTCTACCCCTCCACTTT
NA	NA	TRBV11-2	TRBJ2-5	CASGGTQETQYF	TGTGCCAGCGGGGGGACTCAAGAGACCCAGTACTTC
NA	TRBD2	TRBV20-1	TRBJ2-3	CSASIPTSGGTDTQYF	TGCAGTGCTAGTATCCCGACTAGCGGGGGGACAGATACGCAGTATTTT
NA	NA	TRBV25-1	TRBJ1-2	CASLRDGRTNGYTF	TGTGCCAGCTTACGGGACGGTCGTACTAATGGCTACACCTTC
NA	NA	TRBV30	TRBJ1-1	CAWSRQLEAFF	TGTGCCTGGAGCCGACAGCTTGAAGCTTTCTTT
NA	NA	TRBV18	TRBJ1-1	CASSPVVGITEAFF	TGTGCCAGCTCACCGGTAGTGGGGATCACTGAAGCTTTCTTT
NA	TRBD1	TRBV12-3/TRBV12-4	TRBJ2-3	CASSFRDRGYF	TGTGCCAGCAGTTTTCGAGACAGGGGGTATTTT
NA	TRBD1	TRBV5-1	TRBJ2-2	CASSLGTVNTGELFF	TGCGCCAGCAGCCTAGGGACAGTCAACACCGGGGAGCTGTTTTTT
NA	TRBD2	TRBV5-4	TRBJ2-7	CASSLDPPSGGDEQYF	TGTGCCAGCAGCTTGGACCCCCCTAGCGGGGGGGACGAGCAGTACTTC
few	TRBD2	TRBV4-2	TRBJ2-1	CASSQPTSGGAPYNEQFF	TGTGCCAGCAGCCAACCGACTAGCGGGGGGGCTCCGTACAATGAGCAGTTCTTC
NA	NA	TRBV10-3	TRBJ2-7	CAIKAGLPSEQYF	TGTGCCATCAAAGCAGGGCTCCCCTCCGAGCAGTACTTC
NA	NA	TRBV18	TRBJ1-4	CASSPWSNEKLFF	TGTGCCAGCTCACCATGGAGTAATGAAAAACTGTTTTTT
NA	NA	TRBV6-2/TRBV6-3	TRBJ2-7	CASSYARVGKYF	TGTGCCAGCAGTTACGCCAGGGTTGGGAAGTACTTC
NA	NA	TRBV18	TRBJ2-1	CASSPGVGTNEQFF	TGTGCCAGCTCTCCGGGGGTTGGAACCAATGAGCAGTTCTTC
NA	NA	TRBV27	TRBJ2-7	CASSLYREYEQYF	TGTGCCAGCAGTTTATACAGGGAGTACGAGCAGTACTTC
NA	NA	TRBV11-2	TRBJ2-7	CASSLPSRDLFTYEQYF	TGTGCCAGCAGCCTCCCCAGCCGGGATCTATTTACCTACGAGCAGTACTTC